Sequencing of this T cell receptor beta chain was carried out in a study of blood T cell repertoires in COVID-19. The repertoire was sequenced with immunoSEQ multiplex PCR; TCRdb's copy has only in-frame clones and lacks some. Found here are around 200,000 clones, 70% to 90% of them singletons; the top ten hold roughly 9.8%. The TCR originated in a human donor with active or convalescent COVID-19. The donor label of this sample is uncertain. The specimen was peripheral blood.

The CDR3 spells CASSFTGGNQPQHF. The CDR3, as DNA: TGTGCCAGCAGCTTTACAGGAGGCAATCAGCCCCAGCATTTT. The V call is TRBV5-6, the J call TRBJ1-5; D may be TRBD1 (5 bases). The CDR3 consists of 14 residues. Trimming cost V 2 bases and J 2 bases, with 8 bases left between them. From germline, CDR1 is SGHDT and CDR2 YYEEEE.